This record concerns one T cell receptor (beta chain) sequence. The antigen is not known. The data belong to a study of cytomegalovirus exposure and HLA in healthy donors. Germline assignment: CDR1 SGHTA and CDR2 FQGTGA. The CDR3 runs 13 residues. Deletions cut 4 bases from V and 7 bases from J, with 11 bases between. Healthy bone marrow donors made up the donor group. Researchers ran the PCR with 60 Vbeta and 13 Jbeta primers. TCRdb keeps only in-frame clones here, not all; method: immunoSEQ multiplex PCR. In the table there are 150,000 to 200,000 clones, 70% to 90% of which are singletons. Overall study findings and caveats: CMV serostatus stood as the only immune exposure information on hand. Within a later analysis, the majority of CMV-associated TCR beta chains appeared HLA-restricted.

This receptor was obtained from a woman aged 18-30 years in good health and CMV-seronegative. Sequencing used PBMCs. This chain uses TRBV7-3 with TRBJ2-1, with D perhaps TRBD2 (5 bases). The CDR3 bases are TGTGCCAGCAGCTCCACCGGGGATAATGAGCAGTTCTTC. Translated, it gives CASSSTGDNEQFF.